This TCR beta chain emerged from a study of cytomegalovirus exposure and HLA in healthy donors. Findings of the study overall: V- and J-gene trimming in TCR beta was tied to a missense DCLRE1C variant by an analysis performed later. An assumption of roughly uniform sequencing depth across donors underlay the presence/absence analyses. In a later analysis, at a false discovery rate of 0.05, roughly 16,000 TCR beta sequences matched HLA alleles. Whilst most TCR sequences proved rare, a subset of public TCRs occurred across many donors.

A remark on this clone: No antigen is known for it.

A multiplex PCR was run with 60 Vbeta primers and 13 Jbeta primers. TCRdb's table, derived via immunoSEQ multiplex PCR, lists solely in-frame clones and lacks some. The sample records some 150,000 clones, approximately 80% being singletons. The sample consisted of PBMCs. The TCR was taken from a young man in good health and CMV-seropositive.

CDR3 sequence reads: CAWSLMAGGEQYF. CDR3 nucleotides: TGTGCCTGGAGCCTCATGGCAGGGGGCGAGCAGTACTTC. This rearrangement joins TRBV30 to TRBJ2-7; TRBD1 matches 7 bases. The CDR3 runs 13 residues. Germline CDR1 and CDR2: GTSNPN and SVGIG (reference sequence). J gave up 6 bases and V 3 bases, and 8 bases lay outside the gene matches.